A single sample gave rise to the 22 T cell receptor beta chains below, sequenced in a study of glioma-infiltrating T cells. Amplification of TCR alpha and beta CDR3 regions from RNA used iRepertoire nested multiplex PCR. Each CDR3 protein is one row after TCRdb ran MiXCR on the multiplex PCR reads. The repertoire holds about 380,000 distinct CDR3 sequences, around 45% seen once, with around 12% in the top ten. The source material was glioma tissue, nonneoplastic brain tissue, or PBMCs (not recorded which). The receptors were sampled from a human donor with low-grade glioma or glioblastoma, undergoing nonglioma brain surgery, or in good health (not recorded which).

This clonotype has at least ten counts. The chain employs TRBV20-1 and TRBJ2-7, with a possible D match to TRBD1 (6 bases). V was shortened by 5 bases and J by 2 bases, with 10 bases between the two germline ends. Looked up from germline, CDR1 is DFQATT and CDR2 is SNEGSKA (reference sequence). The CDR3 spans 12 residues. The CDR3 DNA reads as TGCAGTGCTTTACAGGGCGCCTACGAGCAGTACTTC. The encoded protein is CSALQGAYEQYF.

This clonotype was found a few times. The J gene is TRBJ2-7, the V gene TRBV6-5, with TRBD1 matching 7 bases. The germline V gene has CDR1 MNHEY and CDR2 SVGAGI. Trimming took 1 base from V and 5 from J; bases not matched to a gene: 5. The CDR3 covers 14 residues. CDR3 in amino acids: CASSYFNRGNEQYF. CDR3 sequence (DNA): TGTGCCAGCAGTTACTTTAACAGGGGAAACGAGCAGTACTTC.

This clonotype was counted only a few times. Just one base apart from a much larger clone, this may be a read error. The chain is built from TRBV4-2 and TRBJ2-7; 11 nucleotides line up with TRBD2. CDR3 length: 14 residues. Germline V gene data show CDR1 as LGHNA and CDR2 as YNFKEQ. Germline trimming cut 3 bases from V and 3 bases from J; bases unmatched to any gene: 1. CDR3 nucleotides: TGTGCCAGCAGCCAGGGACTAGCGGTCTACGAGCAGTACTTC. Amino acids: CASSQGLAVYEQYF.

This chain uses TRBV29-1 with TRBJ2-2; 14 bases line up with TRBD2. Per germline, CDR1 SQVTM and CDR2 ANQGSEA. CDR3 size: 13 residues. Trimming removed 7 bases from V and 9 bases from J; junction bases left unmatched: 4. Here the CDR3 reads CSAGTSGRRELFF. DNA for the CDR3: TGCAGCGCCGGGACTAGCGGGAGACGGGAGCTGTTTTTT.

This clonotype was observed at least ten times. The CDR3 loop reads CASSSRQASSYNEQFF. DNA of the CDR3: TGTGCCAGCAGCTCCCGACAGGCGAGCTCCTACAATGAGCAGTTCTTC. V gene TRBV6-1 combines with J gene TRBJ2-1, with a possible D match to TRBD1 (6 bases). Between the trimmed V and J ends, which lost 6 bases and 0 bases, there was a span of 15 bases. The CDR3 spans 16 residues. Germline V lookup: CDR1 MNHNS, CDR2 SASEGT.

This clonotype was counted at least ten times. The rearrangement uses TRBV27 and TRBJ2-3; D tentatively fits TRBD1 or TRBD2 (6 bases each). The germline CDR1 and CDR2 sequences are MNHEY and SMNVEV (reference sequence). V was cut by 3 bases and J by 5 bases, with 21 bases left in between. The CDR3 sequence is 17 residues long. In DNA form, the CDR3 reads TGTGCCAGCAGTTTCCAATACTTCGGGGGCGCCCAAGATACGCAGTATTTT. Amino acids: CASSFQYFGGAQDTQYF.

This clonotype occurred a few times. This rearrangement joins TRBV7-9 to TRBJ1-1; tentative D call: TRBD1 (5 bases). Trimming left V 0 bases short and J 0 bases short, with 8 bases between. There are 15 residues in the CDR3. CDR1 is SEHNR and CDR2 is FQNEAQ in the germline V gene (reference sequence). CDR3 residues: CASSLAPGMNTEAFF. In nucleotides, the CDR3 is TGTGCCAGCAGCTTAGCACCAGGGATGAACACTGAAGCTTTCTTT.

This clonotype appeared a single time. This sequence may be a read error, since a much larger clone differs from it by one base. The V gene is TRBV27, the J gene TRBJ1-2; possibly TRBD1 for D (6 bases). Germline V gene data show CDR1 as MNHEY and CDR2 as SMNVEV (reference sequence). The CDR3 has 13 amino acids. CDR3 region: CASSFRGSNGCTF. The DNA of the CDR3 is TGTGCCAGCAGTTTTAGGGGGTCAAATGGCTGCACCTTC.

The chain is built from TRBV7-2 and TRBJ2-1, with a possible D match to TRBD2 (5 bases). The CDR3 runs 12 residues. Deletions cut 1 base from V and 15 bases from J, with 13 bases between. Germline V gene lookup returns CDR1 SGHTA and CDR2 FQGNSA. CDR3 in DNA: TGTGCCAGCAGCTTAGAATATTGGGAGATGTTCTTC. This sequence encodes CASSLEYWEMFF.

Comments on this clonotype: A much larger clone sits a single nucleotide away, making a read error possible. Lacking the conserved final phenylalanine or tryptophan, this CDR3 likely reflects a read error. This chain uses TRBV27 with TRBJ1-1; no definite D call. V gave up 2 bases and J gave up 1 base, with 8 bases separating them. The V gene's germline CDR1 is MNHEY and CDR2 SMNVEV (reference sequence). The CDR3 totals 14 residues. The CDR3 region is CASSLAAKNTEAFL. The CDR3 DNA sequence: TGTGCCAGCAGTTTAGCCGCCAAGAACACTGAAGCTTTCCTT.

The sample holds many counts of this clonotype. The CDR3 nucleotides read TGCAGTGCTTTCCGGGAGAACACTGAAGCTTTCTTT. Protein: CSAFRENTEAFF. This sequence joins TRBV20-1 and TRBJ1-1; no firm D call. Germline CDR1 and CDR2: DFQATT and SNEGSKA (reference sequence). Trimming removed 5 bases from V and 1 base from J, with 8 bases in between. CDR3 length: 12 residues.

This clonotype was seen just once. A junction boundary mismatches the germline segment, possibly from a read error. The rearrangement links TRBV20-1 to TRBJ2-2; the D gene is possibly TRBD2 (7 bases). The CDR3 extends over 15 amino acids. In germline, CDR1 is DFQATT, CDR2 SNEGSKA (reference sequence). CDR3 DNA: TGCAGTGCTAGACGGAGGGGGGGGAACACCGGGGAGCTGTCTTTT. This gives the protein CSARRRGGNTGELSF.

The rearrangement links TRBV7-2 to TRBJ1-2; 9 positions agree with TRBD1. V trimming: 2 bases; J trimming: 4 bases; junction bases outside the gene matches: 11. This CDR3 has 17 amino acids. In germline, CDR1 is SGHTA, CDR2 FQGNSA. As DNA, the CDR3 is TGTGCCAGCAGCTTAAGCCCCGACAGGGGGAGATCCTATGGCTACACCTTC. This translates into CASSLSPDRGRSYGYTF.

The V call is TRBV27, the J call TRBJ2-2; possibly TRBD2 for D (5 bases). The CDR3 totals 14 residues. Germline CDR1 reads MNHEY; CDR2 reads SMNVEV (reference sequence). V lost 7 bases to trimming and J lost 2 bases, with 11 bases between them. For the CDR3, the DNA is TGTGCCAGCACGGCTAGCCCAAACACCGGGGAGCTGTTTTTT. Its translation is CASTASPNTGELFF.

Comments on this clonotype: A much bigger clone sits one base away, suggesting this may be a read error. This chain connects TRBV10-3 to TRBJ1-1, with D possibly matching TRBD1 (5 bases). CDR3 length: 14 residues. From germline, CDR1 is ENHRY and CDR2 SYGVKD. The CDR3 loop reads CASSTTGPNTKAFF. The CDR3 DNA sequence: TGTGCCAGCAGTACGACGGGACCAAACACTAAAGCTTTCTTT.

The CDR3 DNA is TGTGCCAGCAGTTCTATGGACCACGGGGGCTACATGAACACTGAAGCTTTCTTT. Residues: CASSSMDHGGYMNTEAFF. This chain joins TRBV28 and TRBJ1-1, with D tentatively TRBD1 (6 bases). The CDR3 covers 18 residues. The V end lost 4 bases, the J end lost 0 bases, and 21 bases lay between the germline ends. The germline CDR1 and CDR2 sequences are MDHEN and SYDVKM. The full variable domain, in which reference TRBV28 and TRBJ1-1 provide the parts outside the CDR3, is DVKVTQSSRYLVKRTGEKVFLECVQDMDHENMFWYRQDPGLGLRLIYFSYDVKMKEKGDIPEGYSVSREKKERFSLILESASTNQTSMYLCASSSMDHGGYMNTEAFFGQGTRLTVV.

Remarks on this clonotype: A read error may be the cause here, since a much bigger clone is one base away. The CDR3 does not end in the conserved phenylalanine or tryptophan, so this is likely a read error. This chain joins TRBV7-9 and TRBJ2-5; D is uncertain. In germline, CDR1 is SEHNR, CDR2 FQNEAQ (reference sequence). Deletions cut 3 bases from V and 2 bases from J, with 7 bases between. The CDR3 consists of 13 residues. CDR3 in amino acids: CASSFWRQETQYL. CDR3 bases: TGTGCCAGCAGCTTCTGGCGGCAAGAGACCCAGTACTTG.

The chain combines TRBV6-5 with TRBJ2-1; 12 positions match TRBD2. There are 24 residues in the CDR3. The J segment lost 1 base and the V segment lost 2 bases, leaving 24 bases of the junction unmatched. Germline CDR1 reads MNHEY; CDR2 reads SVGAGI. CDR3 bases: TGTGCCAGCAGTTACCCTTCCATCCCGACTAGCGGGGGCAACGAGATAAGGTCCTACAATGAGCAGTTCTTC. This translates into CASSYPSIPTSGGNEIRSYNEQFF.

The genes are TRBV20-1 and TRBJ2-1; 10 bases fit TRBD2. The length of the CDR3 is 14 residues. Germline V gene data show CDR1 as DFQATT and CDR2 as SNEGSKA (reference sequence). V was pared by 5 bases and J by 10 bases, with 11 bases of the junction left unmatched. DNA for the CDR3: TGCAGTGCTCGGACTAGCGGTAACTCCTACGAGCAGTTCTTC. Its protein product is CSARTSGNSYEQFF.

The gene calls are TRBV19 and TRBJ2-5; 7 bases are shared with TRBD2. CDR3 length: 14 amino acids. The germline CDR1 and CDR2 sequences are LNHDA and SQIVND (reference sequence). Unmatched junction bases numbered 6, after V lost 3 bases and J lost 5 bases. CDR3 amino acids: CASSIGTTGETQYF. The CDR3 DNA reads TGTGCCAGTAGTATTGGGACTACCGGGGAGACCCAGTACTTC.

Regarding this clonotype: A much larger clone differs from this one at a single base, so this may be a read error. The V gene is TRBV27, the J gene TRBJ2-2, with 13 bases fitting TRBD2. CDR1 and CDR2 from the germline V gene are MNHEY and SMNVEV (reference sequence). This CDR3 has 18 amino acids. V lost 6 bases, J lost 2 bases, and 9 bases stayed unmatched. CDR3 nucleotides: TGTGCCAGCAGACCGGGACTAGCGGGAATCTACAACACCGGGGAGCTGTTTTTT. This translates into CASRPGLAGIYNTGELFF.

Of note for this clonotype: The germline gene is not matched at one end of the junction; a read error may be the cause. The chain uses TRBV7-7 and TRBJ1-3; D gene unclear. Germline CDR1 SSHAT, CDR2 FNYEAQ (reference sequence). This CDR3 is built from 14 residues. Here the CDR3 DNA reads TGTGCTAGCAGCCGCGGTGGGTCTGGAAACACCATATATTTT. Protein product: CASSRGGSGNTIYF.